What follows are 24 T cell receptor beta chains derived from one specimen sequenced in a study of T-cell memory formation after mild COVID-19. TCRdb re-derived calls from the 5' RACE reads in MiXCR, one entry per CDR3 protein. Altogether about 350,000 distinct CDR3 sequences are present, approximately 14% being singletons, with the ten largest covering 22%. Input material: PBMCs or a T cell subset sorted from them (not recorded which). Source of these receptors: a man younger than 35 who had mild COVID-19 (a few samples of this study predate the infection). Cell type and time point are not known.

This clonotype was seen more than once but under ten times. J is TRBJ1-4 and V is TRBV2, with D uncertain. The germline gives CDR1 SNHLY, CDR2 FYNNEI. Deletions cut 3 bases from V and 17 bases from J, with 19 bases between. The CDR3 contains 13 residues. As DNA, the CDR3 is TGTGCCAGCAGTGATACGGGCCCTAGGAAGCTATTTTTT. This gives the protein CASSDTGPRKLFF.

The genes are TRBV7-2 and TRBJ1-5, with 10 bases that match TRBD1. The CDR3 runs to 16 residues. Looked up from germline, CDR1 is SGHTA and CDR2 is FQGNSA. J lost 4 bases, V lost 5 bases, and 8 bases had no gene match. In DNA, the CDR3 is TGTGCCAGCAGCGCCCGGGACAGGGGACGGAATCAGCCCCAGCATTTT. This translates into CASSARDRGRNQPQHF.

This clonotype was counted a few times. This sequence joins TRBV20-1 and TRBJ2-7; 9 nucleotides match TRBD1. CDR1 and CDR2 (germline): DFQATT, SNEGSKA (reference sequence). CDR3 length equals 13 residues. V lost 4 bases to trimming and J lost 3 bases; unmatched junction nucleotides: 4. CDR3 region: CSANRGQGYEQYF. The CDR3 DNA follows: TGCAGTGCTAACCGGGGACAGGGCTACGAGCAGTACTTC.

Ten or more counts support this clonotype. A read error may explain this, as a much larger clone is one base away. This CDR3 is CASSSTPQGEQYF. CDR3 coding DNA: TGTGCCAGCAGCTCAACCCCCCAGGGCGAGCAGTACTTC. The chain recombines TRBV7-6 with TRBJ2-7; D is perhaps TRBD1 (5 bases). CDR1 is SGHVS, CDR2 FNYEAQ, per germline. The CDR3 spans 13 residues. V shed 4 bases and J shed 6 bases, with 13 bases lying between them.

The chain uses TRBV6-5 and TRBJ2-1, with D perhaps matching TRBD1 (6 bases). This CDR3 has 15 amino acids. V was cut by 3 bases and J by 4 bases, with 13 bases left in between. Germline V lookup: CDR1 MNHEY, CDR2 SVGAGI. This CDR3 is CASSYEDSRYNEQFF. CDR3 nucleotides: TGTGCCAGCAGTTATGAGGACAGTCGGTACAATGAGCAGTTCTTC.

This clonotype came up a few times. V and J are TRBV14 and TRBJ2-2; D might be TRBD2 (6 bases). The CDR3 spans 18 residues. Trimming pared 0 bases from V and 4 bases from J, leaving 18 bases between. Germline CDR1 SGHDN, CDR2 FVKESK. CDR3 sequence reads: CASSQDPLGGRRTGELFF. CDR3 DNA sequence: TGTGCCAGCAGCCAAGATCCCCTGGGGGGTCGGCGCACCGGGGAGCTGTTTTTT.

This clonotype has more than one count but fewer than ten. The CDR3, as DNA: TGTGCCAGCAGCTTAGACAGGGACTCAAAAAACATTCAGTACTTC. This gives the protein CASSLDRDSKNIQYF. The chain carries TRBV11-2 and TRBJ2-4, with a weak D call TRBD2 (6 bases). Trimming removed 0 bases at V and 4 bases at J, with 10 bases between. Looked up from germline, CDR1 is SGHAT and CDR2 is FQNNGV. CDR3 length equals 15 residues. Supplemented by reference TRBV11-2 and TRBJ2-4, the full variable domain reads EAGVAQSPRYKIIEKRQSVAFWCNPISGHATLYWYQQILGQGPKLLIQFQNNGVVDDSQLPKDRFSAERLKGVDSTLKIQPAKLEDSAVYLCASSLDRDSKNIQYFGAGTRLSVL.

A few counts support this clonotype. V gene TRBV28 combines with J gene TRBJ1-2; 9 bases fit TRBD1. V was clipped by 6 bases and J by 4 bases; unmatched bases: 12. The V gene's germline CDR1 is MDHEN and CDR2 SYDVKM. This CDR3 region has 16 residues. CDR3 sequence: CASSTHGTGLSYGYTF. CDR3 coding DNA: TGTGCCAGCAGCACCCACGGGACAGGGCTTTCCTATGGCTACACCTTC.

The V gene is TRBV2, the J gene TRBJ2-5; D gene uncertain. V lost 7 bases to trimming and J lost 5 bases, with 20 bases between them. This CDR3 is 15 amino acids long. In germline, CDR1 is SNHLY, CDR2 FYNNEI. DNA of the CDR3: TGTGCCAGCAACACCGCTGGAAACCCTGTGGAGACCCAGTACTTC. It encodes CASNTAGNPVETQYF.

This clonotype was observed a handful of times. The V gene is TRBV18, the J gene TRBJ2-1; D gene uncertain. This CDR3 has 11 residues. V was trimmed by 3 bases and J by 9 bases, leaving 6 bases between them. Germline CDR1 KGHSH, CDR2 LQKENI. CDR3 DNA: TGTGCCAGCTCACCTCTCGGTGAGCAGTTCTTC. Translated, it gives CASSPLGEQFF. Combining the CDR3 with reference TRBV18 and TRBJ2-1 gives the whole variable domain NAGVMQNPRHLVRRRGQEARLRCSPMKGHSHVYWYRQLPEEGLKFMVYLQKENIIDESGMPKERFSAEFPKEGPSILRIQQVVRGDSAAYFCASSPLGEQFFGPGTRLTVL.

This rearrangement joins TRBV29-1 to TRBJ2-1; TRBD2 is a possible D gene (6 bases). The germline V and J ends were trimmed by 0 bases and 12 bases, with 12 bases remaining between them. The germline CDR1 and CDR2 sequences are SQVTM and ANQGSEA. CDR3 length: 12 amino acids. DNA for the CDR3: TGCAGCGTTGAAGAGGCGGGAAGAACGCAGTTCTTC. Protein product: CSVEEAGRTQFF.

The rearrangement uses TRBV6-6 and TRBJ2-3; TRBD1 aligns across 7 bases. The CDR3 is 13 residues long. The trim removed 7 bases at V and 0 bases at J, leaving 1 base unmatched. The V gene's germline CDR1 is MNHNY and CDR2 SVGAGI (reference sequence). The CDR3 here is CASTDRSTDTQYF. CDR3 nucleotides: TGTGCCAGCACGGACAGGAGCACAGATACGCAGTATTTT.

The rearrangement uses TRBV4-3 and TRBJ2-5, with 7 bases identical to TRBD2. V gave up 1 base and J gave up 3 bases; unmatched junction bases: 2. Germline V CDR1 and CDR2: LGHNA, YSLEER. The CDR3 covers 14 residues. For the CDR3, the DNA is TGCGCCAGCAGCCAAGGTGCGGGGGAAGAGACCCAGTACTTC. It codes for CASSQGAGEETQYF.

This clonotype was observed a handful of times. The chain couples TRBV4-3 to TRBJ1-1, with D hard to call. The CDR3 is 16 residues long. From germline, CDR1 is LGHNA and CDR2 YSLEER. Trimming cost V 0 bases and J 1 base, with 12 bases left between them. As DNA, the CDR3 is TGCGCCAGCAGCCAAGATTCCTACGCGAGGAACACTGAAGCTTTCTTT. Translated, it gives CASSQDSYARNTEAFF.

The chain carries TRBV12-3 or TRBV12-4 and TRBJ1-2; D is unclear. The CDR3 is 15 residues long. V was shortened by 2 bases and J by 4 bases, with 14 bases between the two germline ends. CDR3 sequence (DNA): TGTGCCAGCAGTTTACGGCTCCGATCTAGCTATGGCTACACCTTC. As protein: CASSLRLRSSYGYTF.

V gene TRBV5-1 combines with J gene TRBJ1-4; no clear D. Germline CDR1 is SGHRS and CDR2 is YFSETQ. There are 15 residues in the CDR3. With 0 bases removed from V and 4 bases from J, the gap between germline ends came to 10 bases. CDR3 sequence: CASSLDRADNEKLFF. As DNA, the CDR3 is TGCGCCAGCAGCTTGGATAGGGCGGATAATGAAAAACTGTTTTTT. Complete variable domain (other parts from reference TRBV5-1 and TRBJ1-4): KAGVTQTPRYLIKTRGQQVTLSCSPISGHRSVSWYQQTPGQGLQFLFEYFSETQRNKGNFPGRFSGRQFSNSRSEMNVSTLELGDSALYLCASSLDRADNEKLFFGSGTQLSVL.

This clonotype was seen more than once but under ten times. The rearrangement joins TRBV6-6 to TRBJ1-2, with 8 bases identical to TRBD1. The CDR3 is 14 residues long. V trimming: 2 bases; J trimming: 5 bases; junction bases outside the gene matches: 4. CDR1 is MNHNY, CDR2 SVGAGI, per germline (reference sequence). CDR3 in amino acids: CASSYPRQGYGYTF. The CDR3 DNA reads TGTGCCAGCAGTTACCCTAGACAGGGGTATGGCTACACCTTC.

The chain carries TRBV2 and TRBJ2-7, with 10 nucleotides matching TRBD2. The junction had 5 bases not matched to a gene; V was cut back by 0 bases and J by 12 bases. This CDR3 comprises 13 residues. The V gene's germline CDR1 is SNHLY and CDR2 FYNNEI. The DNA of the CDR3 is TGTGCCAGCAGTGAAGCTAGCGGGGGGTCCACGTACTTC. Its protein is CASSEASGGSTYF.

The rearrangement joins TRBV20-1 to TRBJ2-1; the D is unclear. This CDR3 is built from 13 residues. Germline V gene data show CDR1 as DFQATT and CDR2 as SNEGSKA (reference sequence). V was trimmed by 1 base and J by 10 bases, leaving 14 bases between them. The CDR3 loop is CSARVRESIEQFF. The CDR3 DNA sequence: TGCAGTGCTAGAGTTCGCGAGTCGATAGAGCAGTTCTTC.

This chain joins TRBV6-2 or TRBV6-3 and TRBJ2-1; 11 positions agree with TRBD2. Trimming took 2 bases from V and 4 from J; bases not matched to a gene: 10. Germline V CDR1 and CDR2: MNHEY, SVGEGT. The CDR3 has 18 residues. CDR3 sequence reads: CASSYPTGTSGLYNEQFF. CDR3 sequence (DNA): TGTGCCAGCAGTTACCCGACCGGGACTAGCGGCTTATACAATGAGCAGTTCTTC.

There are many counts of this clonotype. Relative to the germline gene, one junction end is altered; a read error may explain this. V is TRBV7-3 and J is TRBJ2-3, with a possible D match to TRBD2 (6 bases). Germline CDR1 is SGHTA and CDR2 is FQGTGA. This CDR3 comprises 14 residues. DNA of the CDR3: TGTGCCAGCAGCGTAACTAGCCTCACAGATACGCAGTATTTT. It translates to CASSVTSLTDTQYF.

A few counts support this clonotype. The chain recombines TRBV20-1 with TRBJ2-5, with D perhaps TRBD1 or TRBD2 (5 bases each). CDR1 is DFQATT and CDR2 is SNEGSKA in the germline V gene (reference sequence). The CDR3 has 14 residues. V was shortened by 3 bases and J by 4 bases, with 15 bases between the two germline ends. CDR3 amino acids: CSASKPGALETQYF. The CDR3 DNA sequence: TGCAGTGCTAGTAAGCCCGGGGCCTTAGAGACCCAGTACTTC.

This sequence joins TRBV7-2 and TRBJ1-1; D unresolved. The CDR3 covers 14 residues. Germline V gene data show CDR1 as SGHTA and CDR2 as FQGNSA. The V end was cut by 0 bases, the J end by 0 bases, with 5 bases between. The CDR3: CASSLARLNTEAFF. CDR3 bases: TGTGCCAGCAGCTTAGCCCGATTGAACACTGAAGCTTTCTTT.

The sample holds a few counts of this clonotype. The chain employs TRBV7-9 and TRBJ2-3; D is perhaps TRBD2 (6 bases). Per the germline V gene, CDR1 is SEHNR and CDR2 is FQNEAQ (reference sequence). Deletions cut 1 base from V and 2 bases from J, with 10 bases between. The CDR3 runs to 15 residues. The CDR3 DNA follows: TGTGCCAGCAGCTTAGGCTCGGACTACACAGATACGCAGTATTTT. This translates into CASSLGSDYTDTQYF.